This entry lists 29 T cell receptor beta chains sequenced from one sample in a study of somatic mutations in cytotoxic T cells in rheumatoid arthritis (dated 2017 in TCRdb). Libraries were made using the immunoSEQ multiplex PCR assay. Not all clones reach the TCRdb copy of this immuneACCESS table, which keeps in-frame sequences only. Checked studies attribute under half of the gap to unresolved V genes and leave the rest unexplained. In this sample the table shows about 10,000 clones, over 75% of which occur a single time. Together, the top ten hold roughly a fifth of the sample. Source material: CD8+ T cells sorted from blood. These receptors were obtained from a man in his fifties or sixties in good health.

CDR3 amino acids: CASKSGGHADTQYF. DNA for the CDR3: TGTGCCAGCAAGTCGGGAGGTCACGCAGATACGCAGTATTTT. The V call is TRBV27, the J call TRBJ2-3; 7 nucleotides align to TRBD2. J lost 4 bases, V lost 7 bases, and 8 bases had no gene match. Germline values: CDR1 MNHEY, CDR2 SMNVEV (reference sequence). This CDR3 region has 14 residues.

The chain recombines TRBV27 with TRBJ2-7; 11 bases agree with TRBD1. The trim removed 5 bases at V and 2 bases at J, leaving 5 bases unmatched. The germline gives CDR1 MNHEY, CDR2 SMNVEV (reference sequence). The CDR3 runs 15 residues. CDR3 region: CASSAGQGGTYEQYF. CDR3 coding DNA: TGTGCCAGCAGTGCGGGACAGGGGGGTACCTACGAGCAGTACTTC.

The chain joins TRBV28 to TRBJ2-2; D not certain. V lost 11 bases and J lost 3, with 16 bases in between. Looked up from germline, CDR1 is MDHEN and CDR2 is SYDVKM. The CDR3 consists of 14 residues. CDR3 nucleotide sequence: TGTGCCTGCATAAGCGCGAGTTACACCGGGGAGCTGTTTTTT. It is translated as CACISASYTGELFF.

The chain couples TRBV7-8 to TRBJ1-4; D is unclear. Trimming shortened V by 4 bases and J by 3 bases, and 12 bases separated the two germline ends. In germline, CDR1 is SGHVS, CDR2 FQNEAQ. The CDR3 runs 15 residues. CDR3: CASSSRVLANEKLFF. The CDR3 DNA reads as TGTGCCAGCAGCTCCCGGGTCTTGGCTAATGAAAAACTGTTTTTT.

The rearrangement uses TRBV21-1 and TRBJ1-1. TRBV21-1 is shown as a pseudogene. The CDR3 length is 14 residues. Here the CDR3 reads CASSKGRGATEAFF. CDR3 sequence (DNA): TGTGCCAGCAGCAAAGGTCGGGGGGCCACTGAAGCTTTCTTT.

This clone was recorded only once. CDR3 in DNA: TGTGCCAGCAGCGCCCGGACAGGCCCGCTAAATGGCTACACCTTC. It yields the protein CASSARTGPLNGYTF. This chain joins TRBV13 and TRBJ1-2; 7 bases align to TRBD1. This CDR3 has 15 residues. Germline values: CDR1 PRHDT, CDR2 FYEKMQ (reference sequence). V gave up 5 bases and J gave up 6 bases; unmatched junction bases: 12. The full variable domain, in which reference TRBV13 and TRBJ1-2 provide the parts outside the CDR3, is AAGVIQSPRHLIKEKRETATLKCYPIPRHDTVYWYQQGPGQDPQFLISFYEKMQSDKGSIPDRFSAQQFSDYHSELNMSSLELGDSALYFCASSARTGPLNGYTFGSGTRLTVV.

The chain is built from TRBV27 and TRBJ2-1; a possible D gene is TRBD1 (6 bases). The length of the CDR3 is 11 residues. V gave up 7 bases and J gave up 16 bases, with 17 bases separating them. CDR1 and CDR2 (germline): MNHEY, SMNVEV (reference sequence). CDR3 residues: CASIQGLTVFF. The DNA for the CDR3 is TGTGCCAGCATCCAGGGGTTGACGGTCTTCTTC.

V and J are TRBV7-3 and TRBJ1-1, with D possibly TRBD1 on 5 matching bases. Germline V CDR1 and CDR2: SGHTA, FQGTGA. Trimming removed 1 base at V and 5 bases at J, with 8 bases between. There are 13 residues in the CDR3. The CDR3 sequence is CASSLIQGTEAFF. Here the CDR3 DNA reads TGTGCCAGCAGCTTAATCCAGGGAACTGAAGCTTTCTTT.

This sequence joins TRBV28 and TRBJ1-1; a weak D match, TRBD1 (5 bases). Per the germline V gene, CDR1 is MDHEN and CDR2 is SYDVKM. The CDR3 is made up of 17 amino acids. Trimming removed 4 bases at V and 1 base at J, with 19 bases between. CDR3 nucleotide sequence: TGTGCCAGCAGTTGGGCGGGGAGGGGTCGTCAGAACACTGAAGCTTTCTTT. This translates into CASSWAGRGRQNTEAFF.

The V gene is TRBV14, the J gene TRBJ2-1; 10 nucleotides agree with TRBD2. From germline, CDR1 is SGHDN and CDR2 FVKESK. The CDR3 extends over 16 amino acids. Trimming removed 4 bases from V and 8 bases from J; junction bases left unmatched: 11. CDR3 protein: CASSRTSGRAGDEQFF. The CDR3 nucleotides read TGTGCCAGCAGCCGAACAAGCGGGAGGGCTGGGGATGAGCAGTTCTTC.

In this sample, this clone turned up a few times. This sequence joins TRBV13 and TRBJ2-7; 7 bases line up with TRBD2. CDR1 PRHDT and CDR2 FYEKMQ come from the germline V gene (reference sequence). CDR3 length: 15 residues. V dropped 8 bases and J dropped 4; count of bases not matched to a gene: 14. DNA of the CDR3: TGTGCCAGCTCCCTCTATCGCGGGAGTATGTACGAGCAGTACTTC. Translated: CASSLYRGSMYEQYF.

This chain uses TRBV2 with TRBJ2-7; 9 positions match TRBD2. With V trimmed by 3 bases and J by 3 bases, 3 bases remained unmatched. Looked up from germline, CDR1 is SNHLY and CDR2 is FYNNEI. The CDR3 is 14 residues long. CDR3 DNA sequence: TGTGCCAGCAGTGAGTTAGCGGGAGTCTACGAGCAGTACTTC. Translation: CASSELAGVYEQYF.

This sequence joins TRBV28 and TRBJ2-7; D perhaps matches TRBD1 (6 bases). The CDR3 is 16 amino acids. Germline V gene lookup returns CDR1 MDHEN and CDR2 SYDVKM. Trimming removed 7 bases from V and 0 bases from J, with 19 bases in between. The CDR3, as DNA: TGTGCCAGCACTAAGCCCGGACAGCCGAGCTCCTACGAGCAGTACTTC. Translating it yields CASTKPGQPSSYEQYF.

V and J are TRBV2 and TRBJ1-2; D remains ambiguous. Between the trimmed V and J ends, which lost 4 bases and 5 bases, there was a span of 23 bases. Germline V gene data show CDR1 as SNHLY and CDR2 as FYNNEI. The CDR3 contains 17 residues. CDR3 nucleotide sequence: TGTGCCAGCAGTGGCCAGTGGGAATCACGCGCGGGGTATGGCTACACCTTC. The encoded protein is CASSGQWESRAGYGYTF.

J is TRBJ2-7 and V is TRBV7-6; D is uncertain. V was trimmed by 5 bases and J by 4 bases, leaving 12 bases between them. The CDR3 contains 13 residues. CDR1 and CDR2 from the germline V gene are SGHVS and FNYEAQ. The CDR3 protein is CASSPGSTYEQYF. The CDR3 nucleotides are TGTGCCAGCAGCCCCGGGTCGACGTACGAGCAGTACTTC.

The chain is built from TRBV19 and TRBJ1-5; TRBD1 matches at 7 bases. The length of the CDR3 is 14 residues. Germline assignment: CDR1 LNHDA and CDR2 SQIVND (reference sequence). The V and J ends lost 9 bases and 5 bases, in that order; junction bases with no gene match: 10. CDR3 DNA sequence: TGTGCCAGCGCCATTCAGGGGGTGCATCAGCCCCAGCATTTT. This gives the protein CASAIQGVHQPQHF.

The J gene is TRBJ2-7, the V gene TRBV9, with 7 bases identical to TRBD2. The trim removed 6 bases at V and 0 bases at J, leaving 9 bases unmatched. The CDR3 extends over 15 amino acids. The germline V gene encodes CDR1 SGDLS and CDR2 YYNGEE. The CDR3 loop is CASNIGGGPSYEQYF. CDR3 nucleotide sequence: TGTGCCAGCAACATTGGGGGAGGGCCCTCCTACGAGCAGTACTTC.

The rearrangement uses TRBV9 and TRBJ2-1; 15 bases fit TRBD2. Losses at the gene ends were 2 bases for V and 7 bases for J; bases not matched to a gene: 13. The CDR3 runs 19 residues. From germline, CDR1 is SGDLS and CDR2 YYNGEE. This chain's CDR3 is CASSVTGTSGGLGVNEQFF. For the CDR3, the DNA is TGTGCCAGCAGCGTCACCGGGACTAGCGGGGGGCTCGGTGTGAATGAGCAGTTCTTC.

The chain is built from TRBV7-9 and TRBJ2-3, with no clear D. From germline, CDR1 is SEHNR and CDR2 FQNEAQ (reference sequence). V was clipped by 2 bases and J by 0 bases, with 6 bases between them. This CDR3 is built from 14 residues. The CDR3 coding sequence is TGTGCCAGCAGCTTACCAGTGAGCACAGATACGCAGTATTTT. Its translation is CASSLPVSTDTQYF.

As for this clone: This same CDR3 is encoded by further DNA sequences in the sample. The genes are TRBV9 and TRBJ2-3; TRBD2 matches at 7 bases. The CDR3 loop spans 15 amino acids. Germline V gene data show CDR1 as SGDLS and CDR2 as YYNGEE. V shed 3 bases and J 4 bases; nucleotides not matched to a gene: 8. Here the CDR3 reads CASSAEGRGADTQYF. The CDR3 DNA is TGTGCCAGCAGCGCCGAGGGGAGGGGAGCAGATACGCAGTATTTT.

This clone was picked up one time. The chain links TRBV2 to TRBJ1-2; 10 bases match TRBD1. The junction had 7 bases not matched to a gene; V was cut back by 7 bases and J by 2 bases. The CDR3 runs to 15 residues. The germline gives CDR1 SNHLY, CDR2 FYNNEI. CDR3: CASIRQGARNYGYTF. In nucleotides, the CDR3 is TGTGCCAGCATTCGACAGGGGGCGCGAAACTATGGCTACACCTTC.

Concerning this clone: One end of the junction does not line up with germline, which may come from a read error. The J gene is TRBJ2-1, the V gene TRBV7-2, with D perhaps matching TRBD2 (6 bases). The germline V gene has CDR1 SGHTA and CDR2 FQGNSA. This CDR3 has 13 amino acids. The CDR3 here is CASSYGGYSEQFF. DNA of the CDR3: TGTGCCAGCAGCTATGGGGGGTACAGTGAGCAGTTCTTC.

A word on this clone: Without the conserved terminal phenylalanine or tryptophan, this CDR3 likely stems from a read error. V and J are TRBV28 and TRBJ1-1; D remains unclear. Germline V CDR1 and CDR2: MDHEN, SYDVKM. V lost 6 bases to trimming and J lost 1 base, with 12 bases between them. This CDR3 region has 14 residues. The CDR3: CASSRGGENTEAFL. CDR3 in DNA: TGTGCCAGCAGCCGAGGCGGGGAGAACACTGAAGCTTTCCTT.

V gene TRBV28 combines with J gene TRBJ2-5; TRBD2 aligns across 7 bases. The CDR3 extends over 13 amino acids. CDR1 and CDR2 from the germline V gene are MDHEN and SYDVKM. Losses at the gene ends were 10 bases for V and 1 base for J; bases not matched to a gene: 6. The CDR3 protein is CATFSGPQETQYF. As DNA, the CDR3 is TGTGCCACCTTTAGCGGGCCCCAAGAGACCCAGTACTTC.

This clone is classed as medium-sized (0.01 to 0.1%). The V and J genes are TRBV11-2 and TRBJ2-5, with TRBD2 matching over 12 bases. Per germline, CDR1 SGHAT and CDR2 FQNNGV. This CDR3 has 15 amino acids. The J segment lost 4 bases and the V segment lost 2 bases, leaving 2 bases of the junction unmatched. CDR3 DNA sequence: TGTGCCAGCAGCTTACTAGCGGGGGGGGGAGAGACCCAGTACTTC. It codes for CASSLLAGGGETQYF.

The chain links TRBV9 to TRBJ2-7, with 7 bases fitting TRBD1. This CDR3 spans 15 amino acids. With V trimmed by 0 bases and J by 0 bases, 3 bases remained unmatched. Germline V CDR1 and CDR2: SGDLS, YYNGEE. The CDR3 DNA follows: TGTGCCAGCAGCGTAGGGGACAGATACTCCTACGAGCAGTACTTC. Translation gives CASSVGDRYSYEQYF.

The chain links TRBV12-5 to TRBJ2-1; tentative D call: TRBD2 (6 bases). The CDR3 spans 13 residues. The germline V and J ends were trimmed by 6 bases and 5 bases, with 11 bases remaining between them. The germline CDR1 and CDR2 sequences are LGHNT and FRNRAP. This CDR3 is CASGTGLHNEQFF. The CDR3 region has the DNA TGTGCTAGTGGGACGGGACTGCACAATGAGCAGTTCTTC.

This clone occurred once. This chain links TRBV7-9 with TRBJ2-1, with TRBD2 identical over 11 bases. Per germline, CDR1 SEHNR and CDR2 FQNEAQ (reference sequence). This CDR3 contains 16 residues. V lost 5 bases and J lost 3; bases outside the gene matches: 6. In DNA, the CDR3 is TGTGCCAGCAGCAATACTCTAGCGGGAGGCTACAATGAGCAGTTCTTC. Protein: CASSNTLAGGYNEQFF.

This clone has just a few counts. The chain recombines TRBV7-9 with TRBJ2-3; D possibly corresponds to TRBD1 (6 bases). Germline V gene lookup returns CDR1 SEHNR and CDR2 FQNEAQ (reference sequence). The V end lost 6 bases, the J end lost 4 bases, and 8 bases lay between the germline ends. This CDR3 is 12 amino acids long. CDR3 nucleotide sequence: TGTGCCAGCAGGGCAGGGGCAGATACGCAGTATTTT. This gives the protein CASRAGADTQYF.